The 13 T cell receptor beta chains below were found in one sample sequenced in a study of blood T cells in healthy people across ages. Together with a sample-barcoded 5' primer, a J-beta primer mix was included in a second PCR lasting roughly 6 to 12 cycles. Via MiXCR, TCRdb re-called the 5' RACE reads, giving one row per CDR3 protein. The sample includes roughly 1.6 million distinct CDR3 sequences, approximately 32% of them seen just once. Input material: blood. The receptors were sampled from a woman in her 30s in good health.

Of note for this clonotype: A much larger clone lies one base from this, so it may be a read error. This sequence joins TRBV12-3 or TRBV12-4 and TRBJ2-5; D remains unclear. There are 13 residues in the CDR3. V dropped 6 bases and J dropped 3 bases, with 11 bases sitting between them. The CDR3 is CASSPQWEETQYF. The CDR3 coding sequence is TGTGCCAGCAGCCCCCAGTGGGAAGAGACCCAGTACTTC.

This clonotype was detected only a few times. The rearrangement uses TRBV20-1 and TRBJ1-5, with 9 bases identical to TRBD1. This CDR3 region has 15 residues. Germline CDR1 is DFQATT and CDR2 is SNEGSKA (reference sequence). V trimming: 0 bases; J trimming: 6 bases; junction bases outside the gene matches: 6. The CDR3 nucleotides are TGCAGTGCTAGAGATCCTAAGACAGGGGGTCAGCCCCAGCATTTT. Translating gives CSARDPKTGGQPQHF.

This clonotype was counted a few times. This chain uses TRBV12-3 or TRBV12-4 with TRBJ1-1, with D possibly TRBD1 on 5 matching bases. The germline V and J ends were trimmed by 1 base and 6 bases, with 9 bases remaining between them. The CDR3 has 13 amino acids. In DNA, the CDR3 is TGTGCCAGCAGTTTAGAATTCAGGGCTGAAGCTTTCTTT. It specifies CASSLEFRAEAFF.

In DNA form, the CDR3 reads TGTGCCAGCAGCACGCGGAGGGACTTTGAAAAACTGTTTTTT. Translation gives CASSTRRDFEKLFF. V is TRBV9 and J is TRBJ1-4; a possible D gene is TRBD1 (5 bases). Germline V gene data show CDR1 as SGDLS and CDR2 as YYNGEE. CDR3 size: 14 residues. Trimming took 4 bases from V and 7 from J, leaving 14 bases between them.

The table lists this clonotype with a few counts. The chain links TRBV5-1 to TRBJ2-7; D ambiguous. The V and J ends lost 4 bases and 0 bases respectively, with 11 bases between them. Germline CDR1 is SGHRS and CDR2 is YFSETQ. The CDR3 sequence is 14 residues long. CDR3 amino acids: CASSPYLSSYEQYF. The CDR3 DNA sequence: TGCGCCAGCAGCCCCTACCTAAGCTCCTACGAGCAGTACTTC.

The sample holds a few counts of this clonotype. The chain links TRBV19 to TRBJ2-6; D is perhaps TRBD2 (6 bases). CDR1 is LNHDA, CDR2 SQIVND, per germline (reference sequence). The ends were cut back, 7 bases at V and 0 bases at J, with 7 bases in the middle. The CDR3 extends over 14 amino acids. The CDR3 loop is CASMGGSGANVLTF. The CDR3 DNA reads as TGTGCCAGTATGGGGGGCTCTGGGGCCAACGTCCTGACTTTC.

V usage is TRBV20-1 and J usage is TRBJ2-2; either TRBD1 or TRBD2 may supply D (5 bases each). The CDR3 length is 14 residues. The germline V and J ends were trimmed by 5 bases and 4 bases, with 14 bases remaining between them. CDR1 and CDR2 (germline): DFQATT, SNEGSKA (reference sequence). CDR3 bases: TGCAGTGCTGGGGGAAGGGGAAGCACCGGGGAGCTGTTTTTT. This encodes CSAGGRGSTGELFF.

The chain combines TRBV7-9 with TRBJ2-3, with a weak D call TRBD2 (6 bases). V lost 6 bases and J lost 6, with 10 bases in between. This CDR3 has 12 amino acids. Germline loops: CDR1 SEHNR, CDR2 FQNEAQ (reference sequence). CDR3 region: CASRGGLDTQYF. CDR3 coding DNA: TGTGCCAGCAGGGGGGGTTTGGATACGCAGTATTTT.

This clonotype showed up just a few times. CDR3 nucleotide sequence: TGTGCCAGCAGTTACTCGATCCGGGGCGCGGAGTACTTC. Amino acid sequence: CASSYSIRGAEYF. The chain carries TRBV6-5 and TRBJ2-5, with D perhaps TRBD1 or TRBD2 (5 bases each). The CDR3 has 13 amino acids. The germline CDR1 and CDR2 sequences are MNHEY and SVGAGI. V was clipped by 0 bases and J by 12 bases, with 14 bases between them.

This clonotype has just a few counts. J is TRBJ2-1 and V is TRBV5-1; TRBD1 matches 8 bases. V shed 3 bases and J 13 bases; nucleotides not matched to a gene: 12. In germline, CDR1 is SGHRS, CDR2 YFSETQ. The CDR3 spans 14 residues. The CDR3 DNA sequence: TGCGCCAGCAGCTCGACAGGGGTGCAAGAGACCCAGTTCTTC. Residues: CASSSTGVQETQFF.

Of note for this clonotype: At one of its ends the junction is not consistent with the germline gene, which may arise from a read error. The chain uses TRBV7-9 and TRBJ2-7, with 10 bases identical to TRBD2. This CDR3 contains 13 residues. Germline loops: CDR1 SEHNR, CDR2 FQNEAQ (reference sequence). The CDR3 DNA reads TGTGCCAGCAGCCTAGCGGGGGCGAGGGAGCAGTACTTC. This codes for CASSLAGAREQYF.

This clonotype was counted a few times. The J gene is TRBJ2-1, the V gene TRBV11-2; 10 nucleotides align to TRBD2. The germline V gene has CDR1 SGHAT and CDR2 FQNNGV. J gave up 15 bases and V 1 base, and 12 bases lay outside the gene matches. The CDR3 length is 15 residues. The CDR3 loop is CASSLGLAGLGGRFF. The CDR3 DNA is TGTGCCAGCAGCTTAGGACTAGCGGGCCTTGGAGGTCGGTTCTTC.

This chain uses TRBV20-1 with TRBJ1-1; the D gene is possibly TRBD1 (5 bases). V lost 6 bases, J lost 1 base, and 27 bases lay in between. The CDR3 consists of 18 residues. CDR1 DFQATT and CDR2 SNEGSKA come from the germline V gene (reference sequence). CDR3 in DNA: TGCAGTGCCCACGACCCCCTAGAAATGGGAGGGACGAACACTGAAGCTTTCTTT. Translation gives CSAHDPLEMGGTNTEAFF.